The text below deals with one T cell receptor (beta chain). Per the study methods: The authors estimated nucleated cell counts from reference gene primer amplification. This table comes from immunoSEQ multiplex PCR, and its TCRdb copy is limited to in-frame clones, with some not included. For V, J and clone size, that table is used; D and trimming come from the DNA. The table includes 200,000 or so clones, around 84% detected once. This CDR3 comprises 16 residues. V shed 4 bases and J shed 1 base, with 16 bases lying between them. Per germline, CDR1 MNHNS and CDR2 SASEGT. The sample is drawn from a study of blood T cell repertoires in COVID-19. Study context: Samples of COVID-19 (acute and convalescent) were obtained from the United States, Italy and Spain. PBMCs, B-cell-depleted T cells, or T cells were the source of the cDNA or gDNA that made up the material.

The TCR comes from a human donor in a cohort sampled during active COVID-19. V gene TRBV6-1 combines with J gene TRBJ1-2, with D possibly TRBD1 on 5 matching bases. Sequenced sample: peripheral blood. The CDR3 bases are TGTGCCAGCAGTGCACAAAGACAGTCTTATAACTATGGCTACACCTTC. Translating it yields CASSAQRQSYNYGYTF.